This TCR beta chain comes out of a study of shared clonotypes between healthy human individuals. General observations from the study: The study found lower generation probabilities in non-shared clonotypes than in those shared by all four donors.

Each sorted subset replicate got 200 ng genomic DNA, roughly 30,000 genomes. The assay was immunoSEQ multiplex PCR, and TCRdb's table has in-frame clones only and misses some. In the table there are about 2.3 million clones, over 90% of which are singletons. Trimming took off 2 bases at V and 0 bases at J, with 11 bases between the two ends. The CDR3 totals 16 residues. Germline V lookup: CDR1 MDHEN, CDR2 SYDVKM. Turning to this clone: The antigen is not known.

Healthy adults negative for HIV, lacking recent acute infections or vaccinations, served as donors. Sequencing input: naive CD4+ T cells from PBMCs. Subset: CD45RA+ positively selected. The TCR was taken from a man between 18 and 29 years old in good health. Some clones in this sample may be carry-over from other donors' samples. J is TRBJ2-4 and V is TRBV28, with unresolved D. The CDR3 nucleotides are TGTGCCAGCAGTTTAGCACAGACCTTAGCCAAAAACATTCAGTACTTC. Translating gives CASSLAQTLAKNIQYF.